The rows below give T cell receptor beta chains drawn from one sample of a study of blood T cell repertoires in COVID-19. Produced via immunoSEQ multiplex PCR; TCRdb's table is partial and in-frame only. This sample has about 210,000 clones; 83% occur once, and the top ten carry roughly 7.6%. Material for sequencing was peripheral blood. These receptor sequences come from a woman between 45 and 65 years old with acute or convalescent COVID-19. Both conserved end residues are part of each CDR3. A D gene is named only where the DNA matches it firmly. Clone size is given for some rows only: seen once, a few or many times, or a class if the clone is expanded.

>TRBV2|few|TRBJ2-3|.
CASSPLRGTDTQYF
TGTGCCAGCAGCCCCCTAAGAGGGACAGATACGCAGTATTTT
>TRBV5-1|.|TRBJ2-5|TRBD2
CASSFSSGLAGETQYF
TGCGCCAGCAGCTTCTCGTCCGGACTAGCGGGAGAGACCCAGTACTTC
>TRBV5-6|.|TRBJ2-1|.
CASSLGPSVHEQFF
TGTGCCAGCAGCTTGGGCCCCAGTGTCCATGAGCAGTTCTTC
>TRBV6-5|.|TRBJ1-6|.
CASSLRVVSPLHF
TGTGCCAGCAGTTTGAGGGTAGTTTCACCCCTCCACTTT
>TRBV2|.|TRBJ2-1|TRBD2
CASSHPPIAQRESREDEQFF
TGTGCCAGCAGCCACCCCCCGATAGCCCAGCGGGAGAGTAGAGAGGATGAGCAGTTCTTC
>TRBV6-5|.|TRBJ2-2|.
CASYVYGITGELFF
TGTGCCAGCTATGTCTACGGGATCACCGGGGAGCTGTTTTTT
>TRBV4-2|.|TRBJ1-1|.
CASSQGANTEAFF
TGTGCCAGCAGCCAAGGGGCGAACACTGAAGCTTTCTTT
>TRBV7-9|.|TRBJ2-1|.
CASSSPGRWGREAYNEQFF
TGTGCCAGCAGCTCTCCTGGGAGGTGGGGCCGAGAAGCCTACAATGAGCAGTTCTTC
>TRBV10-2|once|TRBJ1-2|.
CASSVSGEGYTF
TGCGCCAGCAGTGTCTCCGGGGAAGGCTACACCTTC
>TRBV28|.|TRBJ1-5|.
CATSVNQPQHF
TGTGCCACCTCAGTCAATCAGCCCCAGCATTTT
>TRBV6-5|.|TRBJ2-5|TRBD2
CASTTGRELATQYF
TGTGCCAGCACCACGGGGAGGGAGCTTGCGACCCAGTACTTC
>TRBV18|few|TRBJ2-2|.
CASSPSWTSFGTGELFF
TGTGCCAGCTCACCATCCTGGACAAGTTTTGGCACCGGGGAGCTGTTTTTT
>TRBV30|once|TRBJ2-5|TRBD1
CAWRSPGGMETQYF
TGTGCCTGGAGGTCCCCAGGGGGCATGGAGACCCAGTACTTC
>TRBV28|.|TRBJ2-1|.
CASSSPPGRPGGNEQFF
TGTGCCAGCAGTTCACCCCCAGGGAGGCCCGGGGGTAATGAGCAGTTCTTC
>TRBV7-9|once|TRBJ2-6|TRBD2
CASSFGEGSGANVLTF
TGTGCCAGCAGCTTCGGGGAGGGGTCTGGGGCCAACGTCCTGACTTTC
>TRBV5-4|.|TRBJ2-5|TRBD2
CASSRSGGRAQETQYF
TGTGCCAGCAGCAGGAGCGGCGGGAGGGCACAAGAGACCCAGTACTTC
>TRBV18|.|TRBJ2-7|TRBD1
CASSPPGQGAYEQYF
TGTGCCAGCTCACCCCCGGGACAGGGGGCCTACGAGCAGTACTTC
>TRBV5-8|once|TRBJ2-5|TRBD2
CASSIGLAGPQETQYF
TGTGCCAGCAGCATCGGACTAGCGGGGCCACAAGAGACCCAGTACTTC
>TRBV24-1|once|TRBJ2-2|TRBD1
CATSDPTRGLGSGELFF
TGTGCCACCAGTGACCCGACAAGGGGGCTGGGATCCGGGGAGCTGTTTTTT
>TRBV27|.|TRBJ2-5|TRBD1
CASSLSPGTGSETQYF
TGTGCCAGCAGTTTATCCCCCGGGACAGGGAGTGAGACCCAGTACTTC
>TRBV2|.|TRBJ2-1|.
CASGRELLNNEQFF
TGTGCCAGCGGCCGGGAACTCCTAAACAATGAGCAGTTCTTC
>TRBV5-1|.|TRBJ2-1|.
CASSLGQNSYNEQFF
TGCGCCAGCAGCTTGGGACAGAACTCCTACAATGAGCAGTTCTTC
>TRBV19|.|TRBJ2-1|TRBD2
CASSIGTNNEQFF
TGTGCCAGTAGTATCGGGACTAACAATGAGCAGTTCTTC
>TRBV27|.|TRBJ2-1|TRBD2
CASSSPAGGLIF
TGTGCCAGCAGTTCACCAGCGGGGGGCCTGATCTTC
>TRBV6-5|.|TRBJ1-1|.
CASSYHAGTSSEAFF
TGTGCCAGCAGTTACCATGCGGGGACCTCATCTGAAGCTTTCTTT
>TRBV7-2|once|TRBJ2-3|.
CASSPLRTTDTQYF
TGTGCCAGCAGCCCACTCCGCACCACAGATACGCAGTATTTT
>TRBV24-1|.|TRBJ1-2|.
CATSDQDISYGYTF
TGTGCCACCAGTGACCAGGACATAAGCTATGGCTACACCTTC
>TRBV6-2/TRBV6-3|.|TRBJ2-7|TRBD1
CASSFTSGTGIYEQYF
TGTGCCAGCAGCTTTACTTCCGGGACAGGGATCTACGAGCAGTACTTC
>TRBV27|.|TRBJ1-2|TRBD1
CASSLSGQGRGYTF
TGTGCCAGCAGTTTATCTGGACAGGGGAGGGGCTACACCTTC
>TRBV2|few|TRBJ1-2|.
CASSELGGGYTF
TGTGCCAGCAGTGAATTAGGCGGGGGCTACACCTTC
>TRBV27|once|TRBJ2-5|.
CASSRMGGTETQYF
TGTGCCAGCAGTCGAATGGGGGGAACAGAGACCCAGTACTTC
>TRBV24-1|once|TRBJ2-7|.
CATQGGGYEQYF
TGTGCCACCCAAGGGGGGGGCTACGAGCAGTACTTC
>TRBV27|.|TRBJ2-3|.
CASALWGEKAYF
TGTGCCAGCGCCCTCTGGGGGGAGAAGGCGTATTTT
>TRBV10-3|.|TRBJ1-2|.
CAISEDQASNYGYTF
TGTGCCATCAGTGAGGATCAGGCGTCTAACTATGGCTACACCTTC
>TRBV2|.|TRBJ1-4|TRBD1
CASSDRTGSDEKLFF
TGTGCCAGCAGTGATAGGACAGGGAGTGATGAAAAACTGTTTTTT
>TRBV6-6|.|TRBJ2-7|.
CASTVGPSYEQYF
TGTGCCAGCACTGTCGGTCCTTCCTACGAGCAGTACTTC
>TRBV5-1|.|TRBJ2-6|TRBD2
CASRRLAGPYSGANVLTF
TGCGCCAGCAGGCGGCTAGCGGGGCCTTACTCTGGGGCCAACGTCCTGACTTTC
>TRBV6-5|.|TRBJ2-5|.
CASRLQGEETQYF
TGTGCCAGCAGACTTCAGGGTGAAGAGACCCAGTACTTC
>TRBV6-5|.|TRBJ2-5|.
CASRPAGAGQETQYF
TGTGCCAGCAGACCGGCAGGGGCCGGGCAAGAGACCCAGTACTTC
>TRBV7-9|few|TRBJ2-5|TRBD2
CASSPGTSARPHQETQYF
TGTGCCAGCAGCCCCGGGACTAGCGCCCGGCCCCACCAAGAGACCCAGTACTTC
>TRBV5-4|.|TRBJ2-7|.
CASSLWQGSYEQYF
TGTGCCAGCAGCTTGTGGCAGGGGTCCTACGAGCAGTACTTC